These 27 T cell receptor beta chains share one sample of origin, sequenced in a study of blood T cell repertoires in COVID-19. Repertoires were generated with immunoSEQ multiplex PCR, while TCRdb's copy carries only in-frame clones and drops some. The sample lists more than 150,000 clones; 80% were seen once. Sequencing input: peripheral blood. The source is a man between 60 and 75 years old with acute or convalescent COVID-19.

This chain joins TRBV12-3 or TRBV12-4 and TRBJ1-3; unclear D gene. Trimming left V 4 bases short and J 16 bases short, with 14 bases between. The CDR3 contains 11 residues. Here the CDR3 DNA reads TGTGCCAGCAGTTCCGTTGGGAGTAGGTATTTT. It specifies CASSSVGSRYF.

The rearrangement uses TRBV7-3 and TRBJ2-1; 11 positions match TRBD2. Germline V gives CDR1 SGHTA, CDR2 FQGTGA. The CDR3 length is 15 residues. With 5 bases clipped from V and 2 bases from J, the junction kept 2 bases outside the gene matches. The chain's CDR3 is CASSVSGGAYNEQFF. The CDR3 nucleotides are TGTGCCAGCAGCGTTAGCGGGGGGGCCTACAATGAGCAGTTCTTC.

The chain carries TRBV5-1 and TRBJ2-4; TRBD1 aligns across 8 bases. The CDR3 contains 16 residues. Per germline, CDR1 SGHRS and CDR2 YFSETQ. Losses at the gene ends were 0 bases for V and 1 base for J; bases not matched to a gene: 3. In nucleotides, the CDR3 is TGCGCCAGCAGCTTGGGACAGGGGTTCGCCAAAAACATTCAGTACTTC. This encodes CASSLGQGFAKNIQYF.

The chain carries TRBV11-2 and TRBJ2-5; possibly TRBD2 for D (5 bases). The germline CDR1 and CDR2 sequences are SGHAT and FQNNGV. The length of the CDR3 is 16 residues. Trimming shortened V by 1 base and J by 7 bases, and 19 bases separated the two germline ends. CDR3 coding DNA: TGTGCCAGCAGCTTAGCCCCTAGCAGCGGTCATCGGACCCAGTACTTC. It encodes CASSLAPSSGHRTQYF.

This chain links TRBV9 with TRBJ2-5, with D tentatively TRBD2 (7 bases). CDR1 is SGDLS, CDR2 YYNGEE, per germline. The CDR3 runs to 14 residues. V was shortened by 3 bases and J by 4 bases, with 13 bases between the two germline ends. The CDR3 sequence is CASSGGGAGETQYF. The CDR3 DNA reads as TGTGCCAGCAGCGGAGGGGGGGCCGGAGAGACCCAGTACTTC.

The chain carries TRBV5-1 and TRBJ1-1; a possible D gene is TRBD1 (5 bases). V dropped 2 bases and J dropped 6 bases, with 17 bases sitting between them. The CDR3 has 15 residues. From germline, CDR1 is SGHRS and CDR2 YFSETQ. CDR3 nucleotide sequence: TGCGCCAGCAGCTTCTTCCAGGGTCGTCTGCCTGAAGCTTTCTTT. Translating gives CASSFFQGRLPEAFF.

The chain has TRBV7-2 and TRBJ2-7; TRBD2 agrees at 8 bases. CDR1 and CDR2 from the germline V gene are SGHTA and FQGNSA. V lost 1 base to trimming and J lost 0 bases; unmatched junction nucleotides: 8. This CDR3 spans 17 amino acids. The CDR3 spells CASSLERARGVSYEQYF. CDR3 in DNA: TGTGCCAGCAGCTTAGAGCGGGCGCGGGGGGTCTCCTACGAGCAGTACTTC. Complete variable domain (other parts from reference TRBV7-2 and TRBJ2-7): GAGVSQSPSNKVTEKGKDVELRCDPISGHTALYWYRQSLGQGLEFLIYFQGNSAPDKSGLPSDRFSAERTGGSVSTLTIQRTQQEDSAVYLCASSLERARGVSYEQYFGPGTRLTVT.

V is TRBV5-8 and J is TRBJ2-2; D is perhaps TRBD2 (6 bases). CDR3 length equals 14 residues. V gave up 2 bases and J gave up 4 bases, with 9 bases separating them. The germline V gene encodes CDR1 SGHTS and CDR2 YDEGEE. The CDR3 region is CASSFAGFTGELFF. The CDR3 DNA sequence: TGTGCCAGCAGCTTCGCGGGATTCACCGGGGAGCTGTTTTTT.

This clone has a single count. This chain joins TRBV5-1 and TRBJ1-2; the D is unclear. This CDR3 contains 13 residues. Germline V gene sequence: CDR1 SGHRS, CDR2 YFSETQ. V dropped 0 bases and J dropped 7 bases, with 10 bases sitting between them. The chain's CDR3 is CASSLGRPGGYTF. DNA of the CDR3: TGCGCCAGCAGCTTGGGGCGCCCGGGTGGCTACACCTTC.

The rearrangement uses TRBV4-3 and TRBJ1-2; 9 bases are a match to TRBD1. Trimming took 0 bases from V and 2 from J; bases not matched to a gene: 4. Germline V gene sequence: CDR1 LGHNA, CDR2 YSLEER. The CDR3 consists of 16 residues. This CDR3 is CASSQDYGQGNYGYTF. The CDR3 coding sequence is TGCGCCAGCAGCCAAGACTACGGACAGGGGAACTATGGCTACACCTTC.

The rearrangement links TRBV4-3 to TRBJ2-1, with D perhaps matching TRBD2 (7 bases). V was cut by 4 bases and J by 8 bases, with 18 bases left in between. This CDR3 has 15 amino acids. The V gene's germline CDR1 is LGHNA and CDR2 YSLEER. CDR3 bases: TGCGCCAGCAGCCTGGTGTGGGGGGGCCGAGATGAGCAGTTCTTC. Amino acids: CASSLVWGGRDEQFF.

This sequence joins TRBV4-1 and TRBJ2-7, with TRBD2 matching 7 bases. CDR3 length: 16 amino acids. With V trimmed by 1 base and J by 0 bases, 6 bases remained unmatched. Germline CDR1 reads MGHRA; CDR2 reads YSYEKL. The CDR3 sequence: CASSQAPASGSYEQYF. The CDR3, as DNA: TGCGCCAGCAGCCAAGCCCCGGCTAGCGGCTCCTACGAGCAGTACTTC.

The chain has TRBV4-2 and TRBJ2-3, with 11 bases aligning to TRBD2. Germline CDR1 LGHNA, CDR2 YNFKEQ. The length of the CDR3 is 16 residues. J was trimmed by 3 bases and V by 1 base; bases with no gene match: 3. CDR3 amino acids: CASSQGIAGGTDTQYF. The CDR3 region has the DNA TGTGCCAGCAGCCAAGGGATAGCGGGAGGGACAGATACGCAGTATTTT.

This sequence joins TRBV5-4 and TRBJ2-1; D unresolved. V lost 5 bases, J lost 0 bases, and 12 bases lay in between. The CDR3 totals 15 residues. Per germline, CDR1 SGHNT and CDR2 YYREEE (reference sequence). Here the CDR3 reads CASRLTSSSYNEQFF. The CDR3 coding sequence is TGTGCCAGCAGGCTTACATCCAGCTCCTACAATGAGCAGTTCTTC. The full variable domain, with the rest looked up from reference TRBV5-4 and TRBJ2-1, is ETGVTQSPTHLIKTRGQQVTLRCSSQSGHNTVSWYQQALGQGPQFIFQYYREEENGRGNFPPRFSGLQFPNYSSELNVNALELDDSALYLCASRLTSSSYNEQFFGPGTRLTVL.

This rearrangement joins TRBV3-1 (or the pseudogene TRBV3-2) to TRBJ2-1; 14 nucleotides agree with TRBD2. V lost 1 base and J lost 4; bases outside the gene matches: 9. The V gene's germline CDR1 is LGHDT and CDR2 YNNKEL (reference sequence). This CDR3 is 19 amino acids long. CDR3 sequence: CASSQGHPGLAGVYNEQFF. Written as DNA, the CDR3 is TGTGCCAGCAGCCAAGGGCATCCGGGACTAGCGGGGGTTTACAATGAGCAGTTCTTC.

The chain is built from TRBV6-5 and TRBJ2-7; 8 positions agree with TRBD1. V trimming: 6 bases; J trimming: 5 bases; junction bases outside the gene matches: 6. The length of the CDR3 is 13 residues. Germline CDR1 reads MNHEY; CDR2 reads SVGAGI. CDR3 DNA sequence: TGTGCCAGCAGAGGACAGGGTATCCACGAGCAGTACTTC. Protein sequence: CASRGQGIHEQYF.

The chain couples TRBV18 to TRBJ2-5; TRBD2 agrees at 8 bases. The V and J ends lost 6 bases and 5 bases, in that order; junction bases with no gene match: 11. The CDR3 sequence is 15 residues long. Germline CDR1 KGHSH, CDR2 LQKENI. CDR3 coding DNA: TGTGCCAGCTCCCCGGGGGGGGCCGGGAAGGAGACCCAGTACTTC. Translated, it gives CASSPGGAGKETQYF.

In this sample, this clone turned up a few times. This chain joins TRBV28 and TRBJ1-3; D remains ambiguous. The germline V gene encodes CDR1 MDHEN and CDR2 SYDVKM. The ends were cut back, 2 bases at V and 10 bases at J, with 6 bases in the middle. This CDR3 contains 11 residues. The CDR3 is CASSLGNTIYF. The CDR3 bases are TGTGCCAGCAGTTTAGGCAATACCATATATTTT.

The chain recombines TRBV6-5 with TRBJ1-5; 9 bases fit TRBD1. The CDR3 has 14 amino acids. CDR1 MNHEY and CDR2 SVGAGI come from the germline V gene. Trimming took 6 bases from V and 6 from J; bases not matched to a gene: 6. CDR3 DNA sequence: TGTGCCAGCAGGAACAGGGGGCAGAGTCAGCCCCAGCATTTT. It specifies CASRNRGQSQPQHF.

This chain links TRBV2 with TRBJ2-7; 12 bases fit TRBD2. The V gene's germline CDR1 is SNHLY and CDR2 FYNNEI. V dropped 4 bases and J dropped 5; count of bases not matched to a gene: 9. The CDR3 consists of 16 residues. The CDR3 sequence is CASSARLAGVGNEQYF. CDR3 DNA: TGTGCCAGCAGTGCCCGACTAGCGGGAGTGGGAAACGAGCAGTACTTC.

This clone turned up a few times. CDR3 DNA: TGTGCCAGCAGCGCGCTCCCACCGGGACTGTACAATCAGCCCCAGCATTTT. This gives the protein CASSALPPGLYNQPQHF. The chain combines TRBV7-6 with TRBJ1-5, with D tentatively TRBD1 (5 bases). This CDR3 has 17 amino acids. Trimming cost V 5 bases and J 3 bases, with 20 bases left between them. Germline CDR1 reads SGHVS; CDR2 reads FNYEAQ.

A few counts support this clone. The chain uses TRBV18 and TRBJ2-1; a possible D gene is TRBD1 (5 bases). This CDR3 region has 17 residues. Germline V gene data show CDR1 as KGHSH and CDR2 as LQKENI. The V end was cut by 2 bases, the J end by 5 bases, with 19 bases between. The CDR3 DNA reads as TGTGCCAGCTCACCATGGGGCCTTCAGGTGGCCAACAATGAGCAGTTCTTC. It codes for CASSPWGLQVANNEQFF.

The gene calls are TRBV11-3 and TRBJ2-1, with 7 bases matching TRBD2. Germline CDR1 is SGHNT and CDR2 is YENEEA. The CDR3 spans 12 residues. The ends lost 4 bases at V and 10 bases at J; junction bases unmatched: 4. The CDR3 is CASSSAGWEQFF. The CDR3 DNA follows: TGTGCCAGCAGCTCAGCGGGATGGGAGCAGTTCTTC. The whole variable domain, filled in from reference TRBV11-3 and TRBJ2-1, reads EAGVVQSPRYKIIEKKQPVAFWCNPISGHNTLYWYLQNLGQGPELLIRYENEEAVDDSQLPKDRFSAERLKGVDSTLKIQPAELGDSAVYLCASSSAGWEQFFGPGTRLTVL.

This clone showed up just once. J is TRBJ1-2 and V is TRBV19; D not certain. Germline CDR1 is LNHDA and CDR2 is SQIVND (reference sequence). The CDR3 is made up of 13 amino acids. Deletions cut 3 bases from V and 4 bases from J, with 9 bases between. The DNA of the CDR3 is TGTGCCAGTAGTATTGGGCAGATCTATGGCTACACCTTC. Protein sequence: CASSIGQIYGYTF.

The chain links TRBV7-9 to TRBJ2-7, with D perhaps matching TRBD2 (6 bases). Germline-derived CDR1 and CDR2 are SEHNR and FQNEAQ (reference sequence). Trimming pared 3 bases from V and 4 bases from J, leaving 7 bases between. The CDR3 is 12 residues long. CDR3 sequence: CASSLTSYEQYF. The DNA for the CDR3 is TGTGCCAGCAGCTTGACTAGTTACGAGCAGTACTTC.

The count of this clone is one. The chain carries TRBV5-1 and TRBJ2-3; 10 bases are a match to TRBD2. The CDR3 is made up of 17 amino acids. The trim removed 3 bases at V and 4 bases at J, leaving 11 bases unmatched. CDR1 SGHRS and CDR2 YFSETQ come from the germline V gene. CDR3 nucleotides: TGCGCCAGCAGCTCCCGGGCTAGCGGGGGTGGGGCAGATACGCAGTATTTT. Translation: CASSSRASGGGADTQYF.

The genes are TRBV2 and TRBJ1-5; a possible D gene is TRBD1 (5 bases). The CDR3 is 16 residues long. Trimming pared 5 bases from V and 4 bases from J, leaving 18 bases between. Germline CDR1 reads SNHLY; CDR2 reads FYNNEI. The CDR3 sequence is CASSLLTGETNQPQHF. The DNA for the CDR3 is TGTGCCAGCAGTCTGCTGACGGGGGAGACTAATCAGCCCCAGCATTTT. The full variable domain, with the rest looked up from reference TRBV2 and TRBJ1-5, is EPEVTQTPSHQVTQMGQEVILRCVPISNHLYFYWYRQILGQKVEFLVSFYNNEISEKSEIFDDQFSVERPDGSNFTLKIRSTKLEDSAMYFCASSLLTGETNQPQHFGDGTRLSIL.